Listed here is a single TCR beta chain. Its antigen is undetermined. Here immunoSEQ multiplex PCR was the method, and the copy in TCRdb shows in-frame clones only, minus some. The profile covers about 30,000 clones, with about 88% appearing a single time and 10% to 15% taken by the ten largest. The sample comes from a study of T cells in localized non-small cell lung cancer. V lost 6 bases and J 3 bases, leaving 8 bases between the germline ends. Germline assignment: CDR1 LNHDA and CDR2 SQIVND (reference sequence). CDR3 length: 12 amino acids. Findings of the study overall: Uninvolved adjacent lung showed peak T cell clonality, exceeding tumor.

This receptor was obtained from an older female donor with stage III squamous cell lung carcinoma. The V gene is TRBV19, the J gene TRBJ2-5; no reliable D call. The sequenced sample was peripheral blood, obtained before any cancer treatment. The CDR3 region has the DNA TGTGCCAGTAGCCCATCGGAAGAGACCCAGTACTTC. It codes for CASSPSEETQYF.